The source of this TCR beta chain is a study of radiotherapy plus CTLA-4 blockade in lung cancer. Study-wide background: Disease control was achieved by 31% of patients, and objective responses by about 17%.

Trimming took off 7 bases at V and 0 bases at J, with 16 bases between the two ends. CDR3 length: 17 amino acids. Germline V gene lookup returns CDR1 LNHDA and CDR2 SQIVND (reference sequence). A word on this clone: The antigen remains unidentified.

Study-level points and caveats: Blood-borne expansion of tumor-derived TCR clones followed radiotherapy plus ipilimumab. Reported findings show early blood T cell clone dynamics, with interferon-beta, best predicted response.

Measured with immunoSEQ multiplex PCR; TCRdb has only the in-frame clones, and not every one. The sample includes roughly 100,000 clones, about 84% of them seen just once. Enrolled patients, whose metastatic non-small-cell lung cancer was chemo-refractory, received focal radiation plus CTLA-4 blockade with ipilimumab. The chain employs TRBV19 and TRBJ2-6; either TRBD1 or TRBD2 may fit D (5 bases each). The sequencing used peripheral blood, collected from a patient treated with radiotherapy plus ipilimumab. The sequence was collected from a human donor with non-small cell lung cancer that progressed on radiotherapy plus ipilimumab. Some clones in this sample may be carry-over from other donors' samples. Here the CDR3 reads CASTGWLGDSGANVLTF. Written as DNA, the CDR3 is TGTGCCAGTACCGGCTGGCTGGGGGACTCTGGGGCCAACGTCCTGACTTTC. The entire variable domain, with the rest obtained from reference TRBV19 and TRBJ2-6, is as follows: DGGITQSPKYLFRKEGQNVTLSCEQNLNHDAMYWYRQDPGQGLRLIYYSQIVNDFQKGDIAEGYSVSREKKESFPLTVTSAQKNPTAFYLCASTGWLGDSGANVLTFGAGSRLTVL.